This TCR beta chain was found in a study of T cells expressing NK-cell markers. Study as a whole: Repertoires of TCR beta were obtained from T cells sorted as CD3+CD56+NKG2C+, CD3+CD56+NKG2C- and CD3+CD56-NKG2C+. Seven of the eight sequenced donors were classified as HCMV-seropositive, and one was classified as seronegative. Broader study findings: Uncertainty persisted over the HCMV specificity of expanded NKG2C+ T cell clones. The same clonotypes also predominated in the CD3+CD56-NKG2C+ fraction of several donors.

Germline loops: CDR1 SGHRS, CDR2 YFSETQ. There are 13 residues in the CDR3. TCRdb reprocessed the 5' RACE reads and reports one entry per CDR3 protein, with no DNA. The data show some 340,000 distinct CDR3 sequences, and the top ten clones hold around 4.9%. Note on this clonotype: As yet, its antigen is unknown.

This TCR was recovered from a man aged 18-70 years in good health. The chain links TRBV5-1 to TRBJ1-1; the TCRdb D gene call, TRBD1, has no DNA to confirm it. The sequencing input was blood T cells: a sorted CD56 or NKG2C T cell subset, CD4+ or CD8+ T cells, or bulk PBMC T cells (not recorded which). The CDR3 is CASSDRVVAEAFF.